This TCR beta chain was sequenced during a study of blood T cell repertoires in COVID-19. Study summary: Some COVID-19 samples were acute and others convalescent; all came from the United States, Italy and Spain. T cells, B-cell-depleted T cells, or PBMCs provided the cDNA or gDNA that served as material.

Clones were read by immunoSEQ multiplex PCR, and TCRdb kept only the in-frame ones, dropping some. The repertoire holds around 43,000 clones, with 75% to 90% as singletons. CDR1 SEHNR and CDR2 FQNEAQ come from the germline V gene (reference sequence). The CDR3 length is 14 residues. V shed 2 bases, J shed 2 bases, and the junction held 0 bases outside the gene matches. The TCR originated in a man in his fifties or sixties with active COVID-19. The chain employs TRBV7-9 and TRBJ1-3; 7 nucleotides line up with TRBD1. The source material was peripheral blood. The CDR3 reads CASSLTGAGNTIYF. CDR3 coding DNA: TGTGCCAGCAGCTTAACAGGGGCTGGAAACACCATATATTTT. The full variable domain, with the rest looked up from reference TRBV7-9 and TRBJ1-3, is DTGVSQNPRHKITKRGQNVTFRCDPISEHNRLYWYRQTLGQGPEFLTYFQNEAQLEKSRLLSDRFSAERPKGSFSTLEIQRTEQGDSAMYLCASSLTGAGNTIYFGEGSWLTVV.